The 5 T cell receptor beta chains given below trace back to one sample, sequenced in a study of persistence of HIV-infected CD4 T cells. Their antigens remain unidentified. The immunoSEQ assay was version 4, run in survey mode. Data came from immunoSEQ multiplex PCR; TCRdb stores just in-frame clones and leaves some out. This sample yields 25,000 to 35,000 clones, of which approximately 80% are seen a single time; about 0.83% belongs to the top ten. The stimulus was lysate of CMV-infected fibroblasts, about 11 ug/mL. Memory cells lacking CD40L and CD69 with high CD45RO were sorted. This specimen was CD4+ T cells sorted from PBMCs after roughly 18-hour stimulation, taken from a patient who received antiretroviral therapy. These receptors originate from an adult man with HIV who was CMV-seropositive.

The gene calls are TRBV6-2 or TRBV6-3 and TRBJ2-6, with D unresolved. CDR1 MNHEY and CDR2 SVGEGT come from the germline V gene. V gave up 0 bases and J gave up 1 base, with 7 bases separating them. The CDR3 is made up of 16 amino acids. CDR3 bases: TGTGCCAGCAGTTACTCGGCCACTTCTGGGGCCAACGTCCTGACTTTC. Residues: CASSYSATSGANVLTF.

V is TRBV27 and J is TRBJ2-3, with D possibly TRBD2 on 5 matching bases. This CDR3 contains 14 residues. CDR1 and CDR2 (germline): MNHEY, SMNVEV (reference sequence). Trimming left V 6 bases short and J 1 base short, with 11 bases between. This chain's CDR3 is CASSLGLGTDTQYF. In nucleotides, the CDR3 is TGTGCCAGCAGCTTAGGACTCGGCACAGATACGCAGTATTTT.

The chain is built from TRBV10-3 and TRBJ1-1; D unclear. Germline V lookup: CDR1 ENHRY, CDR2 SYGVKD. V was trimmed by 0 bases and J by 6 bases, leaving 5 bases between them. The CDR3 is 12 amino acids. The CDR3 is CAISESDAEAFF. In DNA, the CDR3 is TGTGCCATCAGTGAGTCGGATGCTGAAGCTTTCTTT.

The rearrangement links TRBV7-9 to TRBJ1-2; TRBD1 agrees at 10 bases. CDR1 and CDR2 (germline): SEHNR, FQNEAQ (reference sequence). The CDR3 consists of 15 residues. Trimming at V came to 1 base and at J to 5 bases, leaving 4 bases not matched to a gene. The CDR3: CASSLGQGALYGYTF. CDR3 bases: TGTGCCAGCAGCTTAGGACAGGGGGCCCTTTATGGCTACACCTTC.

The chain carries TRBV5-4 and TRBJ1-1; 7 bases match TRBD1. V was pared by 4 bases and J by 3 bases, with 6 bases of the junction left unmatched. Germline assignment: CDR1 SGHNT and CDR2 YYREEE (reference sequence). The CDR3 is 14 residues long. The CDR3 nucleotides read TGTGCCAGCAGCCCGACAGGGAGGGACACTGAAGCTTTCTTT. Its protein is CASSPTGRDTEAFF.